The TCR beta chain under discussion was sequenced for a study of cytomegalovirus exposure and HLA in healthy donors (dated by TCRdb to about 2017). Looking at the study overall: According to an earlier analysis of 450 to 650 of the donors, some 170 million T cells yielded 117 million unique TCR beta sequences and 276 Gb of sequence data. An early release that covered about 600 HLA-typed donors contained approximately 320 gigabases of sequencing data and tens of millions of unique TCR sequences. Of the 300 to 450 genotyped donors, about 80% fell in the genetic ancestry cluster associated with self-reported Caucasian donors. The study aimed to test whether signatures of past pathogen exposure could be identified by cataloging public T cell receptors. Using immunosequencing, the study profiled T cell repertoires from fewer than 850 subjects and related those repertoires to cytomegalovirus serostatus. Along with the approximately 600-subject first cohort, a separate validation cohort of over a hundred different subjects was used. To predict cytomegalovirus infection status, the study brought together high-throughput TCR immunosequencing, statistical association of individual TCRs with disease status, and machine learning. A later analysis re-examined previously published TCR beta repertoires from more than 650 donors and added high-resolution HLA genotyping to investigate patterns of TCR occurrence. In the later analysis, no new phenotypic data were used to find candidate immune exposures; instead, reliance was placed on TCR beta sequences and their occurrence across donors. In an earlier analysis of 587 of the donors, high-throughput TCR beta sequencing was used to judge whether each TCR beta V gene segment behaved as functional or pseudogenic. Donor age, sex, ethnicity and CMV serostatus were collected together with the repertoire data. Genome-wide SNP genotypes for about 65% of the roughly 670 donors were used in a later genetic analysis, which treated that subset as a discovery cohort. Every discovery cohort repertoire had been produced on one sequencing platform. HLA typing included class I and class II loci at four-digit resolution. Typing coverage differed by locus: A, B, C, DRB1 and DQB1 were typed in about 629-640 donors, DQA1 in about 550, DPA1 in 600 to 610, and DPB1 in around 490. Five DR-DQ haplotypes were handled as single units for association and clustering, since linkage in the cohort was strong. Among about 370 genotyped donors of the cohort, an average of roughly 230,000 unique TCR beta nucleotide sequences was sequenced per donor, of which about 20% were non-productive.

The library was produced with the immunoSEQ multiplex PCR assay. A mixture of 60 forward primers for TCR Vbeta segments and 13 reverse primers for TCR Jbeta segments was used in the multiplex PCR. The CDR3 region of rearranged TCR beta genes was amplified from genomic DNA with a multiplex PCR assay. The amplified TCR beta libraries were sequenced on the Illumina HiSeq System as 87-base-pair reads. The authors' analysis ran thus. Across the 600 to 700 repertoires, a later analysis counted roughly 84 million unique TCR beta chains, approximately 12 million of which were shared by at least two donors. Raw reads were error-corrected and collapsed into unique sequences by a nearest-neighbor algorithm in which closely related sequences were merged to remove PCR and sequencing errors. V, D and J gene segments were assigned by aligning CDR3 sequences to IMGT reference sequences. Each retained sequence needed at least a six-nucleotide match to both a V gene segment and a J gene segment. Rearrangements were classified as productive when the CDR3 lacked stop codons and remained in frame with V and J, and all other rearrangements were classified as non-productive. CDR3 was defined by IMGT convention, running from the second conserved V-encoded cysteine to the conserved J-encoded phenylalanine. The earlier analysis of about 570 of the donors excluded any sequence lacking an unambiguous match to a single V gene segment. In an earlier analysis of 587 of the donors, V segments were called functional above 56.7% productive rearrangements and were called segregating when the between-donor standard deviation exceeded 5%. To diagnose cytomegalovirus status from the catalog of TCR beta chain sequences, a statistical classification framework was built. V and J gene assignment, in a later analysis, came from comparing TCR nucleotide sequences with IMGT/GENE-DB human TR gene sequences. A later analysis assigned CDR3 sequences and most-parsimonious VDJ recombination scenarios with the TCRdist pipeline. In a later analysis, each TCR beta chain was defined by its CDR3 amino acid sequence together with its V-gene family, and reads without a unique V-gene family were excluded. In a later analysis, around 650 highly shared, low-generation-probability nucleotide sequences were removed to address suspected cross-contamination and a sequencing artifact. For each public chain, a later analysis derived a clonal expansion index from normalized ranks of inferred template counts within each repertoire. A later analysis computed generation probabilities with a VDJ recombination model fitted to out-of-frame rearrangements, and checked the results against IGoR. A later analysis scored TCR-TCR, TCR-HLA and TCR-CMV co-occurrence with hypergeometric tests, applying a repertoire-size bias correction to TCR pairs. To estimate false discovery rates, a later analysis permuted the HLA or CMV assignments 20 times. In a later analysis, co-occurring TCRs were grouped using DBSCAN, with TCRdist sequence similarity added in when clustering inside HLA-allele-positive subsets. For co-occurrence clustering, repertoires with fewer than 30,000 or more than 120,000 public chains were excluded, along with roughly five repertoires with anomalous nucleotide sharing. The source is immuneACCESS, and TCRdb retained only in-frame sequences with V and J called. Part of the clones is not carried over; for the studies checked, unresolved V genes explain less than half of this, and the remainder is unexplained. From that table come the V and J calls and clone size; the DNA was used to work out D and trimming. For this sample the table gives over 80,000 clones, of which around 74% were detected only once. Under 3% of the sample rests with the top ten.

There are 13 amino acids in the CDR3, from cysteine to phenylalanine inclusive. Only the CDR3 part of the read is kept: 39 bases, read in frame from the first base. V was cut back by 5 bases and J by 7 bases, leaving a gap of 15 bases between them. Per the germline V gene, SGDLS is the CDR1 and YYNGEE is the CDR2. Study-wide conclusions, independent of this receptor: In vitro tests confirmed that a few of the cytomegalovirus-associated TCR beta chains recognize cytomegalovirus antigens. Presence/absence analyses assumed roughly uniform sequencing depth across donors, an assumption that may not hold. A further reported finding was that TCR beta sequences accurately predicted the HLA-A and HLA-B alleles for most subjects in the first cohort. In a later genetic analysis, fewer N-insertions in productive TCRs were reported among donors in an Asian-associated ancestry cluster than the roughly 700-donor mean. Cytomegalovirus status was reported to be diagnosed by the classifier with high specificity and sensitivity in both the original and validation cohorts. In a later analysis, TCR association rates were found to vary across HLA loci, with the most associated TCRs seen for DRB1 alleles and the fewest for HLA-C alleles. The authors suggested that the approach could potentially be extended to other disease states and immunological phenotypes. Strong co-occurrence of HLA alleles, especially DR and DQ, made assigning TCR associations to individual alleles difficult. Linkage disequilibrium might explain the correlated functional status among segregating V segments, but an unknown experimental factor could not be ruled out. A later analysis found that most CMV-associated TCR beta chains appeared HLA-restricted, with HLA associations seemingly driven largely by CMV exposure. A later analysis found that HLA-associated TCR beta chains were more clonally expanded and had lower generation probabilities than equally common non-associated chains. Only TCR beta chains were sequenced in this cohort, and the absence of alpha or paired-chain data limited detectable features. A cluster of highly shared sequence variants was judged likely to be a technical artifact of the sequencing pipeline. In a later analysis, several top co-occurrence clusters were reported to appear linked to parvovirus B19, influenza, CMV and Epstein-Barr virus. An association between a missense DCLRE1C variant and V-gene and J-gene trimming of TCR beta chains was found in a later genetic analysis and replicated in an independent cohort. Some IMGT-functional V segments, including TRBV6-2 and TRBV6-3, could not be distinguished by the 87-base-pair reads and were therefore excluded. Specific HLA alleles were associated with 15,000 to 20,000 TCR beta sequences at a false discovery rate of 0.05 in a later analysis. In an earlier analysis of fewer than 700 of the donors, most TCR beta V segments appeared in productive rearrangements about 87% or about 30% of the time, broadly matching IMGT annotations. Because some donors lacked HLA typing at each locus, the association tests relied only on the typed subset. Most TCR sequences were observed very rarely across donors, whereas some public TCRs were present in many individuals. Because counts were too low, about 18 rarely observed V segments, including chromosome 9 orphons, were excluded from the earlier analysis of 587 of the donors. For the cohort, immune exposure information was limited to CMV serostatus. In the study, about 150 TCR beta chains were listed as associated with cytomegalovirus.

The cohort was made up of approximately 700 healthy bone marrow donors. At the time of sampling, all cohort members were nominally healthy, though unrecorded immune exposures were likely present. The donor was CMV seropositive and belonged to the group of about 290 seropositive cohort members. Each donor provided a peripheral blood sample, and peripheral blood mononuclear cells were used for TCR beta sequencing. Genomic DNA extraction from the blood cell samples was performed with the Qiagen DNeasy Blood Extraction Kit. This clone was seen a handful of times. Its antigen specificity is not known. No base quality information exists; no much larger clone differs at one position.

The sequencing sample was made of PBMCs. The receptor was derived from a female donor in good health and CMV-seropositive. The receptor chain draws on TRBV9 and TRBJ1-2, and possibly TRBD1, on 6 matching bases. The DNA is as follows: TGTGCCAGCAGTCAAACAGGGTTGAGTGGCTACACCTTC. It codes for CASSQTGLSGYTF.